What follows are 15 T cell receptor beta chains derived from one specimen sequenced in a study of blood T cell repertoires in COVID-19. Profiling relied on immunoSEQ multiplex PCR, and the TCRdb table lists in-frame clones only, not all of them. Of roughly 270,000 clones in the sample, 82% were seen once. The material sequenced was PBMCs or T cells enriched from blood (not recorded which). Source of these receptors: a man aged 35-49 years who had been exposed to COVID-19.

This clone was seen a single time. The CDR3 region is CASSQVGGRADTQYF. The CDR3 bases are TGTGCCAGCAGCCAAGTGGGCGGGAGAGCGGATACGCAGTATTTT. The rearrangement uses TRBV3-1 (or the pseudogene TRBV3-2) and TRBJ2-3, with 7 nucleotides matching TRBD2. This CDR3 spans 15 amino acids. Germline assignment: CDR1 LGHDT and CDR2 YNNKEL (reference sequence). V dropped 1 base and J dropped 6; count of bases not matched to a gene: 7.

A note on this clone: An end of the junction does not agree with germline; a read error may underlie this. CDR3: CASSASGRGGGELFF. The CDR3 DNA follows: TGTGCTAGCAGCGCTAGCGGGAGAGGAGGCGGGGAGCTGTTTTTT. This chain joins TRBV7-7 and TRBJ2-2, with 10 bases matching TRBD2. Looked up from germline, CDR1 is SSHAT and CDR2 is FNYEAQ (reference sequence). The CDR3 is 15 residues long.

This clone came up once. This chain links TRBV5-4 with TRBJ2-2; D is possibly TRBD1 (5 bases). The CDR3 runs to 14 residues. Deletions cut 5 bases from V and 4 bases from J, with 12 bases between. Germline values: CDR1 SGHNT, CDR2 YYREEE (reference sequence). CDR3 nucleotides: TGTGCCAGCAGACAAGACAGATCCACCGGGGAGCTGTTTTTT. Its translation: CASRQDRSTGELFF. Combining the CDR3 with reference TRBV5-4 and TRBJ2-2 gives the whole variable domain ETGVTQSPTHLIKTRGQQVTLRCSSQSGHNTVSWYQQALGQGPQFIFQYYREEENGRGNFPPRFSGLQFPNYSSELNVNALELDDSALYLCASRQDRSTGELFFGEGSRLTVL.

The gene calls are TRBV3-1 (or the pseudogene TRBV3-2) and TRBJ2-5, with D possibly TRBD2 on 6 matching bases. The germline V gene encodes CDR1 LGHDT and CDR2 YNNKEL (reference sequence). With 6 bases removed from V and 2 bases from J, the gap between germline ends came to 13 bases. There are 14 residues in the CDR3. CDR3: CASRITSLQETQYF. CDR3 nucleotides: TGTGCCAGCAGGATTACTAGCCTACAAGAGACCCAGTACTTC.

J is TRBJ2-3 and V is TRBV5-8; 12 nucleotides match TRBD2. Trimming took 0 bases from V and 5 from J; bases not matched to a gene: 4. Germline loops: CDR1 SGHTS, CDR2 YDEGEE. CDR3 length equals 16 residues. CDR3 DNA: TGTGCCAGCAGCTTGGGACTAGCGGGAGCCGTAGATACGCAGTATTTT. As protein: CASSLGLAGAVDTQYF.

The rearrangement joins TRBV15 to TRBJ2-7, with 8 bases fitting TRBD2. Germline CDR1 and CDR2: LNHNV and YYDKDF (reference sequence). Unmatched junction bases numbered 6, after V lost 5 bases and J lost 3 bases. CDR3 length equals 14 residues. The CDR3 sequence is CATSVGREGYEQYF. The DNA for the CDR3 is TGTGCCACCAGCGTGGGTCGGGAGGGCTACGAGCAGTACTTC. Full variable domain (outside the CDR3, taken from reference TRBV15 and TRBJ2-7): DAMVIQNPRYQVTQFGKPVTLSCSQTLNHNVMYWYQQKSSQAPKLLFHYYDKDFNNEADTPDNFQSRRPNTSFCFLDIRSPGLGDTAMYLCATSVGREGYEQYFGPGTRLTVT.

This sequence joins TRBV5-6 and TRBJ1-2; 9 bases are shared with TRBD1. CDR1 is SGHDT and CDR2 is YYEEEE in the germline V gene. The junction had 5 bases not matched to a gene; V was cut back by 1 base and J by 7 bases. The CDR3 has 14 residues. The CDR3 DNA reads as TGTGCCAGCAGCTTGAGAACAGGGGGCCGTGGCTACACCTTC. The encoded protein is CASSLRTGGRGYTF.

The rearrangement uses TRBV24-1 and TRBJ2-1, with 10 bases aligning to TRBD1. CDR1 is KGHDR, CDR2 SFDVKD, per germline. V shed 9 bases, J shed 6 bases, and the junction held 4 bases outside the gene matches. This CDR3 has 13 residues. CDR3: CATWTGGTNEQFF. For the CDR3, the DNA is TGTGCCACCTGGACAGGGGGGACCAATGAGCAGTTCTTC.

The V call is TRBV2, the J call TRBJ2-7; D unclear. This CDR3 is built from 11 residues. V was clipped by 4 bases and J by 4 bases, with 5 bases between them. CDR1 is SNHLY, CDR2 FYNNEI, per germline. The CDR3 reads CASSVGYEQYF. CDR3 nucleotide sequence: TGTGCCAGCAGTGTCGGGTACGAGCAGTACTTC.

This clone occurred once. This chain connects TRBV6-1 to TRBJ2-3; D gene ambiguous. Germline V gene data show CDR1 as MNHNS and CDR2 as SASEGT. CDR3 length equals 13 residues. With 0 bases removed from V and 6 bases from J, the gap between germline ends came to 7 bases. The CDR3 coding sequence is TGTGCCAGCAGTGAAGCGCCCGGTGATACGCAGTATTTT. Its translation is CASSEAPGDTQYF.

The genes are TRBV7-8 and TRBJ1-1; a possible D gene is TRBD1 (5 bases). Germline CDR1 reads SGHVS; CDR2 reads FQNEAQ. V was cut by 1 base and J by 4 bases, with 13 bases left in between. There are 15 residues in the CDR3. CDR3 nucleotide sequence: TGTGCCAGCAGCTTAGATGGGGGGAGTGGCACTGAAGCTTTCTTT. This sequence encodes CASSLDGGSGTEAFF. Combining the CDR3 with reference TRBV7-8 and TRBJ1-1 gives the whole variable domain GAGVSQSPRYKVAKRGQDVALRCDPISGHVSLFWYQQALGQGPEFLTYFQNEAQLDKSGLPSDRFFAERPEGSVSTLKIQRTQQEDSAVYLCASSLDGGSGTEAFFGQGTRLTVV.

The chain has TRBV2 and TRBJ2-7; 11 bases agree with TRBD2. The CDR3 totals 16 residues. Germline V gene sequence: CDR1 SNHLY, CDR2 FYNNEI. Trimming removed 3 bases from V and 6 bases from J; junction bases left unmatched: 10. The DNA of the CDR3 is TGTGCCAGCAGTGAGGGAATGTCGCTAGCGGGGGGCGAGCAGTACTTC. This encodes CASSEGMSLAGGEQYF.

The table lists this clone with a count of one. The chain has TRBV10-3 and TRBJ2-7; TRBD2 agrees at 9 bases. The CDR3 has 17 amino acids. The junction had 9 bases not matched to a gene; V was cut back by 0 bases and J by 3 bases. The V gene's germline CDR1 is ENHRY and CDR2 SYGVKD. CDR3 in DNA: TGTGCCATCAGTGAGTCGGGAGCTAGCGGGACACTCTACGAGCAGTACTTC. Translated, it gives CAISESGASGTLYEQYF.

The rearrangement links TRBV7-9 to TRBJ2-1; the match to TRBD2 covers 8 bases. This CDR3 spans 13 amino acids. Germline CDR1 and CDR2: SEHNR and FQNEAQ (reference sequence). V lost 7 bases and J lost 8; bases outside the gene matches: 7. The CDR3 bases are TGTGCCAGCATGGTAGCGGGGAACCATGAGCAGTTCTTC. Amino acids: CASMVAGNHEQFF.

The chain combines TRBV4-2 with TRBJ1-1, with no clear D. The germline CDR1 and CDR2 sequences are LGHNA and YNFKEQ. V lost 3 bases to trimming and J lost 11 bases, with 13 bases between them. CDR3 length equals 12 residues. The CDR3 DNA follows: TGTGCCAGCAGCCAGGGTGGGCAGGTCGCTTTCTTT. It specifies CASSQGGQVAFF.